This T cell receptor (beta chain) was recorded in a study of early T cells in non-severe SARS-CoV-2 infection. For the study at large: The input, bulk RNA from unsorted whole blood, was sequenced, and chains were unpaired.

Overall study findings and caveats: Anti-spike CD8 responses were favored by VDJdb matching, which missed private and CD4 specificities.

Attachment of unique molecular identifiers was made to individual cDNA molecules. Each CDR3 protein gets one entry after TCRdb re-called the 5' RACE reads with MiXCR. The table includes more than 65,000 distinct CDR3 sequences, under 15% detected once. This clonotype was counted ten times or more. Antigen unknown. CDR1 SGHTA and CDR2 FQGNSA come from the germline V gene. The CDR3 is 16 amino acids. V lost 5 bases and J lost 10; bases outside the gene matches: 13. The V gene is TRBV7-2, the J gene TRBJ1-6; TRBD1 matches at 8 bases. This TCR was sampled from an adult who was a healthcare worker with PCR-confirmed SARS-CoV-2 infection or an uninfected control (not recorded which). Sequencing used whole blood, obtained at baseline. CDR3 loop: CASSARTGFLQSPLHF. DNA of the CDR3: TGTGCCAGCAGCGCCCGGACAGGGTTTCTGCAATCACCCCTCCACTTT. Combining the CDR3 with reference TRBV7-2 and TRBJ1-6 gives the whole variable domain GAGVSQSPSNKVTEKGKDVELRCDPISGHTALYWYRQSLGQGLEFLIYFQGNSAPDKSGLPSDRFSAERTGGSVSTLTIQRTQQEDSAVYLCASSARTGFLQSPLHFGNGTRLTVT.